This TCR beta chain comes out of a study of T-cell reconstitution after alpha-beta-depleted transplantation in children. Preparation of the TCRbeta library used unique molecular identifiers. TCRdb reprocessed the PCR reads via MiXCR and lists one record per CDR3 protein. Here the sample spans 80,000 to 100,000 distinct CDR3 sequences, 20% to 30% being singletons. The sequencing used PBMCs, collected before TCRalphabeta/CD19-depleted stem cell transplant. The receptor comes from a boy between 2 and 10 years old with acute lymphoblastic leukemia, due to receive a stem cell transplant.

Here the CDR3 reads CASSLSRNIQYF. CDR3 coding DNA: TGTGCCAGCAGCTTGTCCCGTAACATTCAGTACTTC. The chain employs TRBV5-6 and TRBJ2-4; no reliable D call. The ends were cut back, 1 base at V and 7 bases at J, with 6 bases in the middle. This CDR3 has 12 amino acids. The germline CDR1 and CDR2 sequences are SGHDT and YYEEEE.